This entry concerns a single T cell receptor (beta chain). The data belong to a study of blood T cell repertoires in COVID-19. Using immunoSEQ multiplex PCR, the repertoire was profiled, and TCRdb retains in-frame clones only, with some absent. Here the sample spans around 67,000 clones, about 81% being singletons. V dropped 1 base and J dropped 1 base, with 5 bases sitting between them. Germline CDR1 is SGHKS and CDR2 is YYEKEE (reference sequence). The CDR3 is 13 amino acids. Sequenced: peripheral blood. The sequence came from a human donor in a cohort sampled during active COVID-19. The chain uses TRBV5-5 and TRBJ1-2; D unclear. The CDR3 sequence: CASSLNSNYGYTF. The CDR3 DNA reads TGTGCCAGCAGCTTGAACAGTAACTATGGCTACACCTTC.